The 23 T cell receptor beta chains given below trace back to one sample, sequenced in a study of cytomegalovirus exposure and HLA in healthy donors. With 60 Vbeta and 13 Jbeta primers, the PCR was carried out. Clones were sequenced by immunoSEQ multiplex PCR, and TCRdb holds only the in-frame ones, with some missing. Among 120,000 or so clones, about three quarters were seen once, and the ten largest hold about 7.8%. Input material: PBMCs. Receptors were obtained from a woman aged 40 to 49 in good health and CMV-seropositive.

J is TRBJ2-5 and V is TRBV5-1, with D tentatively TRBD2 (6 bases). Trimming took off 0 bases at V and 5 bases at J, with 14 bases between the two ends. The CDR3 consists of 15 residues. In germline, CDR1 is SGHRS, CDR2 YFSETQ. The CDR3 bases are TGCGCCAGCAGCTTGGGACAGCTGGGGAGGGAGACCCAGTACTTC. It is translated as CASSLGQLGRETQYF.

The chain employs TRBV2 and TRBJ2-5; 9 bases match TRBD1. V dropped 7 bases and J dropped 5; count of bases not matched to a gene: 5. Germline lookup yields CDR1 SNHLY and CDR2 FYNNEI. The CDR3 is made up of 13 amino acids. The DNA for the CDR3 is TGTGCCAGCACCCGGACAGGGGCCGAGACCCAGTACTTC. Translation: CASTRTGAETQYF.

This clone was found a few times. The chain links TRBV6-5 to TRBJ2-3; 11 positions match TRBD2. V shed 8 bases and J 2 bases; nucleotides not matched to a gene: 6. Looked up from germline, CDR1 is MNHEY and CDR2 is SVGAGI. The CDR3 runs 15 residues. CDR3 region: CASQLAGALTDTQYF. The CDR3 coding sequence is TGTGCCAGCCAACTAGCGGGGGCCCTCACAGATACGCAGTATTTT.

This clone was counted between two and nine times. The chain links TRBV29-1 to TRBJ1-3; D gene ambiguous. Germline V gives CDR1 SQVTM, CDR2 ANQGSEA. There are 13 residues in the CDR3. V was trimmed by 3 bases and J by 1 base, leaving 7 bases between them. The CDR3 DNA follows: TGCAGCGTTGAGGCAGCGTCTGGAAACACCATATATTTT. It translates to CSVEAASGNTIYF.

This chain joins TRBV5-8 and TRBJ1-6, with D perhaps matching TRBD1 (6 bases). V lost 4 bases to trimming and J lost 2 bases, with 19 bases between them. The CDR3 runs 18 residues. Germline V gene lookup returns CDR1 SGHTS and CDR2 YDEGEE. The CDR3 loop reads CASSPPRGQTAYNSPLHF. CDR3 DNA: TGTGCCAGCAGCCCCCCCCGAGGACAGACCGCCTATAATTCACCCCTCCACTTT.

This clone appeared a single time. The chain carries TRBV28 and TRBJ2-2; D possibly corresponds to TRBD1 (6 bases). The V end was cut by 6 bases, the J end by 5 bases, with 13 bases between. Germline values: CDR1 MDHEN, CDR2 SYDVKM. This CDR3 comprises 14 residues. CDR3 DNA: TGTGCCAGCAGCCTAGACCAGGGGACCGGGGAGCTGTTTTTT. Translated: CASSLDQGTGELFF. The complete variable domain, with remaining parts taken from reference TRBV28 and TRBJ2-2, reads DVKVTQSSRYLVKRTGEKVFLECVQDMDHENMFWYRQDPGLGLRLIYFSYDVKMKEKGDIPEGYSVSREKKERFSLILESASTNQTSMYLCASSLDQGTGELFFGEGSRLTVL.

DNA of the CDR3: TGCGCCAGCAGCATCTCGGGGGAGACCCAGTACTTC. Protein sequence: CASSISGETQYF. The V gene is TRBV5-1, the J gene TRBJ2-5; D is possibly TRBD2 (5 bases). Trimming cost V 4 bases and J 5 bases, with 9 bases left between them. The CDR3 runs 12 residues. Germline CDR1 is SGHRS and CDR2 is YFSETQ.

This rearrangement joins TRBV7-2 to TRBJ1-5, with 8 bases that match TRBD1. Germline assignment: CDR1 SGHTA and CDR2 FQGNSA. The CDR3 sequence is 16 residues long. J lost 5 bases, V lost 5 bases, and 11 bases had no gene match. CDR3 region: CASSRIGTGWDQPQHF. Written as DNA, the CDR3 is TGTGCCAGCAGCCGAATAGGGACAGGTTGGGATCAGCCCCAGCATTTT.

Only a few counts were recorded for this clone. V is TRBV9 and J is TRBJ2-3, with D unresolved. CDR1 and CDR2 (germline): SGDLS, YYNGEE. The ends were cut back, 2 bases at V and 8 bases at J, with 12 bases in the middle. The CDR3 consists of 13 residues. CDR3 in amino acids: CASSVSLSGTQYF. CDR3 sequence (DNA): TGTGCCAGCAGCGTCTCACTATCCGGTACGCAGTATTTT.

Regarding this clone: The same CDR3 can be traced to other DNA sequences in this sample. This sequence joins TRBV13 and TRBJ2-7, with 7 positions matching TRBD2. The trim removed 4 bases at V and 4 bases at J, leaving 7 bases unmatched. The germline gives CDR1 PRHDT, CDR2 FYEKMQ (reference sequence). This CDR3 spans 14 amino acids. CDR3 coding DNA: TGTGCCAGCAGCTCCTCCGGGACTACTTACGAGCAGTACTTC. Protein product: CASSSSGTTYEQYF. Based on the CDR3 plus reference TRBV13 and TRBJ2-7, the full variable domain is AAGVIQSPRHLIKEKRETATLKCYPIPRHDTVYWYQQGPGQDPQFLISFYEKMQSDKGSIPDRFSAQQFSDYHSELNMSSLELGDSALYFCASSSSGTTYEQYFGPGTRLTVT.

This clone was seen only once. The DNA is left out, because the CDR3 cannot be placed on it with certainty; the CDR3 is given as TCRdb lists it. The gene calls are TRBV5-6 and TRBJ1-2; the listed D gene, TRBD1, was not tested against the DNA. Both ends counted, the CDR3 spans 11 residues. Germline assignment: CDR1 SGHDT and CDR2 YYEEEE. The CDR3 reads CASKDSYGCTF.

This chain joins TRBV11-2 and TRBJ2-1; TRBD2 aligns across 12 bases. Germline V gene lookup returns CDR1 SGHAT and CDR2 FQNNGV. Losses at the gene ends were 5 bases for V and 7 bases for J; bases not matched to a gene: 3. The CDR3 spans 14 residues. This chain's CDR3 is CASSQLAGGNEQFF. CDR3 sequence (DNA): TGTGCCAGCAGCCAACTAGCGGGGGGAAATGAGCAGTTCTTC.

The chain couples TRBV10-3 to TRBJ2-5, with 7 bases identical to TRBD1. Trimming cost V 0 bases and J 2 bases; bases outside gene matches: 6. The CDR3 loop spans 16 amino acids. Germline V lookup: CDR1 ENHRY, CDR2 SYGVKD. The DNA of the CDR3 is TGTGCCATCAGTGAGTCAAAGGGGGCTCTACAAGAGACCCAGTACTTC. This translates into CAISESKGALQETQYF.

The chain joins TRBV16 to TRBJ1-4, with 7 positions matching TRBD1. The CDR3 is made up of 15 amino acids. Trimming took 0 bases from V and 4 from J; bases not matched to a gene: 2. Germline CDR1 KGHSY, CDR2 FQNENV. The CDR3 DNA is TGTGCCAGCAGCCAATCGGGACAGAATAATGAAAAACTGTTTTTT. It codes for CASSQSGQNNEKLFF.

The sample holds a few counts of this clone. The chain carries TRBV2 and TRBJ2-7, with TRBD2 matching over 9 bases. The germline V gene has CDR1 SNHLY and CDR2 FYNNEI. Trimming at V came to 7 bases and at J to 5 bases, leaving 6 bases not matched to a gene. There are 13 residues in the CDR3. The CDR3, as DNA: TGTGCCAGCATCGGGACTAGCCTTCACGAGCAGTACTTC. It is translated as CASIGTSLHEQYF. Supplemented by reference TRBV2 and TRBJ2-7, the full variable domain reads EPEVTQTPSHQVTQMGQEVILRCVPISNHLYFYWYRQILGQKVEFLVSFYNNEISEKSEIFDDQFSVERPDGSNFTLKIRSTKLEDSAMYFCASIGTSLHEQYFGPGTRLTVT.

The chain is built from TRBV5-1 and TRBJ1-2, with D unresolved. The germline V gene has CDR1 SGHRS and CDR2 YFSETQ. V dropped 0 bases and J dropped 8 bases, with 8 bases sitting between them. The CDR3 length is 12 residues. The CDR3 loop is CASSLDSGGYTF. The CDR3 coding sequence is TGCGCCAGCAGCTTGGACTCGGGGGGCTACACCTTC.

V is TRBV29-1 and J is TRBJ2-5; perhaps TRBD1 as D (5 bases). The V end lost 4 bases, the J end lost 4 bases, and 16 bases lay between the germline ends. The CDR3 extends over 14 amino acids. The germline CDR1 and CDR2 sequences are SQVTM and ANQGSEA. In nucleotides, the CDR3 is TGCAGCGTTGTAGGGGTTCCGACAGCAGAGACCCAGTACTTC. Its protein is CSVVGVPTAETQYF. Variable domain in full (rest from reference TRBV29-1 and TRBJ2-5): SAVISQKPSRDICQRGTSLTIQCQVDSQVTMMFWYRQQPGQSLTLIATANQGSEATYESGFVIDKFPISRPNLTFSTLTVSNMSPEDSSIYLCSVVGVPTAETQYFGPGTRLLVL.

The chain joins TRBV5-8 to TRBJ2-7; tentatively, D is TRBD2 (5 bases). Germline CDR1 SGHTS, CDR2 YDEGEE. The CDR3 totals 17 residues. With 4 bases removed from V and 4 bases from J, the gap between germline ends came to 24 bases. The CDR3 sequence is CASSRRPLGSLMYEQYF. In nucleotides, the CDR3 is TGTGCCAGCAGCCGGCGTCCCCTAGGGAGTCTCATGTACGAGCAGTACTTC.

In this sample, this clone turned up a few times. The V call is TRBV2, the J call TRBJ1-1; D unclear. Trimming cost V 6 bases and J 6 bases, with 14 bases left between them. The CDR3 runs 13 residues. From germline, CDR1 is SNHLY and CDR2 FYNNEI. The CDR3 region has the DNA TGTGCCAGCAGCCAAGAAGCGACCTCTGAAGCTTTCTTT. Its translation: CASSQEATSEAFF.

The rearrangement joins TRBV5-4 to TRBJ2-5; 7 nucleotides line up with TRBD2. The J call is doubtful: the DNA matches TRBJ2-7 better. This CDR3 spans 15 amino acids. The V gene's germline CDR1 is SGHNT and CDR2 YYREEE (reference sequence). The DNA of the CDR3 is TGTGCCAGCAGCCACAGCACTAGCGTCTCCTACGAGCAGTACTTC. Translation gives CASSHSTSVSYEQYF.

This clone has only a few counts. Its ends do not fully match the called genes, so a read error is possible. J is TRBJ1-2 and V is TRBV5-6; a weak D match, TRBD1 (5 bases). The CDR3 totals 12 residues. CDR1 and CDR2 from the germline V gene are SGHDT and YYEEEE. This CDR3 is CASSLGDYGYTF. The CDR3 DNA follows: TGTGCCAGCAGCCTGGGGGACTACGGCTACACCTTC.

V gene TRBV5-4 combines with J gene TRBJ2-3; TRBD1 aligns across 8 bases. CDR1 and CDR2 from the germline V gene are SGHNT and YYREEE (reference sequence). The CDR3 consists of 16 residues. The J segment lost 6 bases and the V segment lost 4 bases, leaving 13 bases of the junction unmatched. In DNA form, the CDR3 reads TGTGCCAGCAGCCCAGCAGGGGGCGGAAGTTCTGATACGCAGTATTTT. It encodes CASSPAGGGSSDTQYF.

The V gene is TRBV7-2, the J gene TRBJ2-5, with 9 bases identical to TRBD2. Per germline, CDR1 SGHTA and CDR2 FQGNSA. Germline trimming cut 7 bases from V and 2 bases from J; bases unmatched to any gene: 20. The CDR3 contains 19 residues. DNA for the CDR3: TGTGCCAGCACCCTTGGCGTGGCGGGGGGGTTACCTAAACAAGAGACCCAGTACTTC. Translated, it gives CASTLGVAGGLPKQETQYF.